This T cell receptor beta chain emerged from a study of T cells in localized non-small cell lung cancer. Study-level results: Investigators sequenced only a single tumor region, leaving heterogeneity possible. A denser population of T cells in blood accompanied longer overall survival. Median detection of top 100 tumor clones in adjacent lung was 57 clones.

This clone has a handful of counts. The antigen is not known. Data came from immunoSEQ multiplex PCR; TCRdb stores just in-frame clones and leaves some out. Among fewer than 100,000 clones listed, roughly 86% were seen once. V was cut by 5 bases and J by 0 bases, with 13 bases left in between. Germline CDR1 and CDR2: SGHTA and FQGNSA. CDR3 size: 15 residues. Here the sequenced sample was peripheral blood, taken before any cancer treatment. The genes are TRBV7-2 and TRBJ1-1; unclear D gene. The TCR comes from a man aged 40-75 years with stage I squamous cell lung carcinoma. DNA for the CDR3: TGTGCCAGCAGCCGATCACTGGTCATGAACACTGAAGCTTTCTTT. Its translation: CASSRSLVMNTEAFF.